This T cell receptor (beta chain) was documented in a study of identical twins. Looked up from germline, CDR1 is MDHEN and CDR2 is SYDVKM. V was clipped by 5 bases and J by 2 bases; unmatched bases: 5. This CDR3 has 14 amino acids. In this sample, this clonotype turned up a few times. TCRdb re-called the 5' RACE reads through MiXCR, storing one row per CDR3 protein. The profile shows approximately 600,000 distinct CDR3 sequences, around a tenth of them singletons. This same sample was also part of a study on yellow fever vaccine responses in identical twins. That study reports: Reportedly, twins' vaccine T cell responses looked partly convergent and partly personalized.

The sample was PBMCs. The sequence was obtained from a woman younger than 30 in good health. V and J are TRBV28 and TRBJ1-1; 7 nucleotides agree with TRBD1. The chain's CDR3 is CASSTGALNTEAFF. The CDR3, as DNA: TGTGCCAGCAGTACAGGGGCCTTAAACACTGAAGCTTTCTTT.